A single TCR beta chain is shown here with its context. Its specific antigen is unknown. No much larger clone exists at a distance of one base, and base qualities are not known. The QIAamp DNA FFPE kit was used to extract genomic DNA from formalin-fixed paraffin-embedded autopsy tissue. This entry belongs to a study of T cell repertoires in MIS-A myocarditis (dated by TCRdb to about 2022). Amplification of TCRbeta CDR3 regions relied on the immunoSEQ bias-controlled multiplex PCR, followed by high-throughput sequencing. In the original analysis: The immunoSEQ vendor pipeline collapsed and filtered the CDR3 sequences so that the abundance and frequency of each unique TCRbeta CDR3 could be quantified. Dominant CDR3 amino acid sequences were clustered with SARS-CoV-2-specific ImmuneCODE TCRbeta sequences by CD-HIT using a 90% global sequence identity threshold. A clone was classed as hyperexpanded at a frequency of 0.1 to 1 and as large at a frequency of 0.01 to 0.1. CDR3 amino acid sequences and V and J gene assignments of dominant clones were confirmed with MiXCR. The R stringdist package was used to compute Levenshtein distances between the patient clonotypes and the ImmuneCODE hits. TCRdb obtained this table from immuneACCESS and retained in-frame rearrangements with V and J assigned. These tables miss some clones; where compared with another copy, unresolved V genes account for less than half of the shortfall, and the remainder is unexplained. Clone size and the V and J calls come from that table; the DNA yielded D and trimming. In all, the sample holds more than 14,000 clones, and 74% of those were seen once. In total, the top ten clones hold around 64% of the sample.

This TCR came from a man between 18 and 29 years old with fulminant myocarditis from multisystem inflammatory syndrome in adults (MIS-A) after COVID-19. The specimen sequenced was left ventricle heart tissue obtained at autopsy. According to the study, the label for this sample's cell subset or site signals: cardiac tissue sample (left or right ventricle, interventricular septum, or pericardium).

The DNA is TGTGCCAGCATTAGAACGGGACAGATACAAGAGACCCAGTACTTC. This codes for CASIRTGQIQETQYF. The chain joins TRBV2 to TRBJ2-5, with TRBD1 matching 7 junction bases. Reading from cysteine to phenylalanine, the CDR3 counts 15 amino acids. The read is trimmed to its CDR3 DNA, 45 bases read in frame from base 1. For this chain, trimming is 7 bases at the V end and 2 bases at the J end, and the number of junction bases without a gene match is 10. As encoded in the germline V gene, CDR1 is SNHLY while CDR2 is FYNNEI.